A single sample is the source of the 32 T cell receptor beta chains below, sequenced in a study of identical twins. TCRdb redid the calling of the 5' RACE reads with MiXCR, one entry per CDR3 protein. Of about 890,000 distinct CDR3 sequences in the sample, about 12% were seen once. The same specimen was also included in a second study, on yellow fever vaccine responses in identical twins.

Material: PBMCs. Source of these receptors: a woman aged 18-29 years in good health.

The genes are TRBV5-5 and TRBJ2-7; 7 nucleotides match TRBD1. This CDR3 is built from 14 residues. The germline V gene encodes CDR1 SGHKS and CDR2 YYEKEE (reference sequence). V trimming: 6 bases; J trimming: 0 bases; junction bases outside the gene matches: 6. CDR3 in amino acids: CASKLTGSSYEQYF. The CDR3 DNA reads as TGTGCCAGCAAATTGACAGGGAGCTCCTACGAGCAGTACTTC.

This clonotype was detected only a few times. The chain is built from TRBV29-1 and TRBJ1-1; D might be TRBD1 (5 bases). V was clipped by 6 bases and J by 4 bases, with 12 bases between them. Germline lookup yields CDR1 SQVTM and CDR2 ANQGSEA. The length of the CDR3 is 12 residues. The CDR3 loop is CSVAGRGTEAFF. For the CDR3, the DNA is TGCAGCGTGGCCGGAAGGGGCACTGAAGCTTTCTTT.

V is TRBV12-3 or TRBV12-4 and J is TRBJ2-1; 10 nucleotides line up with TRBD2. The CDR3 sequence is 18 residues long. Unmatched junction bases numbered 15, after V lost 1 base and J lost 9 bases. The CDR3 DNA sequence: TGTGCCAGCAGTTTAGAAGGGAGACTAGCGGGTCCTGGCGGTGAGCAGTTCTTC. Encoded protein: CASSLEGRLAGPGGEQFF.

The V and J genes are TRBV10-3 and TRBJ2-3; D might be TRBD1 or TRBD2, each matching 5 bases. CDR3 length: 16 amino acids. CDR1 ENHRY and CDR2 SYGVKD come from the germline V gene. V shed 2 bases and J shed 2 bases, with 14 bases lying between them. CDR3 in amino acids: CAISETVGALTDTQYF. In DNA, the CDR3 is TGTGCCATCAGTGAGACCGTCGGGGCCCTCACAGATACGCAGTATTTT.

The chain is built from TRBV29-1 and TRBJ1-1; no firm D call. CDR3 length: 13 residues. Trimming pared 7 bases from V and 3 bases from J, leaving 15 bases between. Germline V gene data show CDR1 as SQVTM and CDR2 as ANQGSEA. The DNA of the CDR3 is TGCAGCGAGAGATCATACGGGGACACTGAAGCTTTCTTT. Protein: CSERSYGDTEAFF. The entire variable domain, with the rest obtained from reference TRBV29-1 and TRBJ1-1, is as follows: SAVISQKPSRDICQRGTSLTIQCQVDSQVTMMFWYRQQPGQSLTLIATANQGSEATYESGFVIDKFPISRPNLTFSTLTVSNMSPEDSSIYLCSERSYGDTEAFFGQGTRLTVV.

Only a few counts were recorded for this clonotype. The chain combines TRBV11-2 with TRBJ2-7; 14 bases agree with TRBD2. The CDR3 spans 17 residues. Per germline, CDR1 SGHAT and CDR2 FQNNGV. Losses at the gene ends were 4 bases for V and 4 bases for J; bases not matched to a gene: 9. Written as DNA, the CDR3 is TGTGCCAGCAGCTCATTCAGGACTAGCGGGGGGCGTTACGAGCAGTACGTC. Translating it yields CASSSFRTSGGRYEQYV.

The genes are TRBV4-1 and TRBJ2-6, with 10 bases aligning to TRBD2. Germline CDR1 and CDR2: MGHRA and YSYEKL. CDR3 size: 19 residues. The V and J ends lost 7 bases and 2 bases, in that order; junction bases with no gene match: 14. The CDR3 coding sequence is TGCGCCAGCAATACAGGGGCCAGCGGGAGGGACCCTGGGGCCAACGTCCTGACTTTC. Amino acid sequence: CASNTGASGRDPGANVLTF.

The genes are TRBV6-2 or TRBV6-3 and TRBJ2-4; no definite D call. Deletions cut 0 bases from V and 9 bases from J, with 6 bases between. This CDR3 has 12 residues. The germline V gene has CDR1 MNHEY and CDR2 SVGEGT. The CDR3 nucleotides are TGTGCCAGCAGTTACTCGACGGTCATTCAGTACTTC. Its protein product is CASSYSTVIQYF.

Remarks on this clonotype: A clone one base away is much larger, so this may be a read error. The chain uses TRBV7-8 and TRBJ2-1; a weak D match, TRBD2 (5 bases). The V end was cut by 5 bases, the J end by 2 bases, with 16 bases between. The CDR3 is 16 amino acids. Germline lookup yields CDR1 SGHVS and CDR2 FQNEAQ. CDR3 bases: TGTGCCAGCAGCCCACTTCGGGATAGCACCTACAATGAGCAGTTCTTC. Encoded protein: CASSPLRDSTYNEQFF. The whole variable domain, remainder taken from reference TRBV7-8 and TRBJ2-1, is GAGVSQSPRYKVAKRGQDVALRCDPISGHVSLFWYQQALGQGPEFLTYFQNEAQLDKSGLPSDRFFAERPEGSVSTLKIQRTQQEDSAVYLCASSPLRDSTYNEQFFGPGTRLTVL.

The chain links TRBV27 to TRBJ1-6; TRBD1 is a possible D gene (6 bases). The CDR3 has 13 residues. With 4 bases removed from V and 12 bases from J, the gap between germline ends came to 13 bases. Germline V gene sequence: CDR1 MNHEY, CDR2 SMNVEV (reference sequence). CDR3 in amino acids: CASSSRGLEPLHF. The CDR3 DNA reads as TGTGCCAGCAGTTCCAGGGGCCTGGAACCCCTCCACTTT.

This clonotype was seen only a few times. For the CDR3, the DNA is TGTGCCAGCAGCCACGTTGATCCGGGGAGCACAGATACGCAGTATTTT. Translation gives CASSHVDPGSTDTQYF. The gene calls are TRBV9 and TRBJ2-3, with D perhaps TRBD2 (5 bases). CDR3 length: 16 amino acids. Germline V gives CDR1 SGDLS, CDR2 YYNGEE. V lost 4 bases and J lost 0, with 15 bases in between. The variable domain in full, with the rest retrieved from reference TRBV9 and TRBJ2-3, is DSGVTQTPKHLITATGQRVTLRCSPRSGDLSVYWYQQSLDQGLQFLIQYYNGEERAKGNILERFSAQQFPDLHSELNLSSLELGDSALYFCASSHVDPGSTDTQYFGPGTRLTVL.

V usage is TRBV13 and J usage is TRBJ2-2; no clear D gene. V was shortened by 4 bases and J by 2 bases, with 5 bases between the two germline ends. The germline CDR1 and CDR2 sequences are PRHDT and FYEKMQ (reference sequence). This CDR3 comprises 13 residues. In DNA, the CDR3 is TGTGCCAGCAGCTGGAGCAACACCGGGGAGCTGTTTTTT. It codes for CASSWSNTGELFF.

The rearrangement uses TRBV7-6 and TRBJ1-1, with a possible D match to TRBD1 (6 bases). Trimming removed 2 bases from V and 3 bases from J, with 19 bases in between. CDR1 and CDR2 (germline): SGHVS, FNYEAQ. The CDR3 loop spans 17 amino acids. CDR3 loop: CASSLNSHRDRDTEAFF. The CDR3 DNA sequence: TGTGCCAGCAGCTTAAATTCCCACAGGGATAGGGACACTGAAGCTTTCTTT.

This clonotype was counted a few times. The chain carries TRBV2 and TRBJ1-1; weak D call: TRBD1 (6 bases). The CDR3 sequence is 12 residues long. Trimming took 4 bases from V and 5 from J, leaving 8 bases between them. Per the germline V gene, CDR1 is SNHLY and CDR2 is FYNNEI. The CDR3 loop reads CASSGDKTEAFF. CDR3 nucleotide sequence: TGTGCCAGCAGTGGGGACAAGACTGAAGCTTTCTTT.

This clonotype was counted ten times or more. This chain connects TRBV3-1 to TRBJ2-1; 10 nucleotides agree with TRBD2. The germline V gene encodes CDR1 LGHDT and CDR2 YNNKEL (reference sequence). Trimming cost V 1 base and J 0 bases; bases outside gene matches: 6. The CDR3 loop spans 18 amino acids. The CDR3 DNA sequence: TGTGCCAGCAGCCAAGGGCTAGCGGGGGTGAGCTCCTACAATGAGCAGTTCTTC. Its translation is CASSQGLAGVSSYNEQFF.

This clonotype was picked up a small number of times. The chain has TRBV7-3 and TRBJ2-1, with D unclear. Looked up from germline, CDR1 is SGHTA and CDR2 is FQGTGA. The CDR3 consists of 9 residues. V gave up 5 bases and J gave up 14 bases, with 7 bases separating them. The CDR3 is CASSGREFF. As DNA, the CDR3 is TGTGCCAGCAGCGGAAGAGAGTTCTTC.

This rearrangement joins TRBV12-3 or TRBV12-4 to TRBJ2-1; perhaps TRBD1 as D (5 bases). The CDR3 runs 15 residues. The V end lost 3 bases, the J end lost 4 bases, and 13 bases lay between the germline ends. The CDR3 reads CASSFILGRYNEQFF. The CDR3 DNA follows: TGTGCCAGCAGTTTTATTTTGGGGCGGTACAATGAGCAGTTCTTC.

This clonotype was seen a handful of times. The chain is built from TRBV6-2 or TRBV6-3 and TRBJ2-3, with a possible D match to TRBD2 (6 bases). V was shortened by 8 bases and J by 1 base, with 13 bases between the two germline ends. This CDR3 has 14 amino acids. Germline V gene lookup returns CDR1 MNHEY and CDR2 SVGEGT. CDR3 sequence (DNA): TGTGCCAGCGCGGGCGGGACCCGCACAGATACGCAGTATTTT. Translated: CASAGGTRTDTQYF.

The genes are TRBV4-2 and TRBJ2-1, with 7 positions matching TRBD2. The trim removed 2 bases at V and 3 bases at J, leaving 7 bases unmatched. CDR3 length: 16 residues. Germline V CDR1 and CDR2: LGHNA, YNFKEQ. The CDR3, as DNA: TGTGCCAGCAGCCAACGGGACTACCAACTCTACAATGAGCAGTTCTTC. Residues: CASSQRDYQLYNEQFF.

This clonotype was picked up a small number of times. J is TRBJ2-3 and V is TRBV9; tentative D call: TRBD2 (6 bases). Germline CDR1 is SGDLS and CDR2 is YYNGEE. V lost 0 bases, J lost 7 bases, and 15 bases lay in between. This CDR3 has 15 residues. The DNA for the CDR3 is TGTGCCAGCAGCGTAGGTCGGGACCGGGGGAATACGCAGTATTTT. Amino acid sequence: CASSVGRDRGNTQYF. The entire variable domain, with the rest obtained from reference TRBV9 and TRBJ2-3, is as follows: DSGVTQTPKHLITATGQRVTLRCSPRSGDLSVYWYQQSLDQGLQFLIQYYNGEERAKGNILERFSAQQFPDLHSELNLSSLELGDSALYFCASSVGRDRGNTQYFGPGTRLTVL.

This clonotype was picked up many times. The CDR3: CSVLDQGREKLFF. In DNA, the CDR3 is TGCAGCGTCCTGGATCAGGGGAGAGAAAAACTGTTTTTT. This chain uses TRBV29-1 with TRBJ1-4, with D possibly being TRBD1 (6 bases). The length of the CDR3 is 13 residues. CDR1 is SQVTM, CDR2 ANQGSEA, per germline. V dropped 6 bases and J dropped 8 bases, with 16 bases sitting between them.

V gene TRBV2 combines with J gene TRBJ2-3; 7 positions agree with TRBD1. V was pared by 6 bases and J by 0 bases, with 6 bases of the junction left unmatched. The CDR3 sequence is 15 residues long. The germline CDR1 and CDR2 sequences are SNHLY and FYNNEI. In nucleotides, the CDR3 is TGTGCCAGCAGGCGGAACAGGGGAAGCACAGATACGCAGTATTTT. Its translation: CASRRNRGSTDTQYF.

The V call is TRBV5-1, the J call TRBJ2-3; 9 positions agree with TRBD1. The CDR3 is 16 residues long. Germline V gene data show CDR1 as SGHRS and CDR2 as YFSETQ. With 6 bases clipped from V and 3 bases from J, the junction kept 11 bases outside the gene matches. CDR3 coding DNA: TGCGCCAGCACTAAAAAAAGACAGGGGGGGACAGATACGCAGTATTTT. This sequence encodes CASTKKRQGGTDTQYF.

This clonotype was counted ten times or more. The rearrangement joins TRBV5-1 to TRBJ2-2; D possibly matches TRBD1 or TRBD2 (5 bases each). V lost 4 bases to trimming and J lost 8 bases, with 15 bases between them. CDR1 is SGHRS, CDR2 YFSETQ, per germline. The CDR3 sequence is 14 residues long. The CDR3 nucleotides are TGCGCCAGCAGCCAAGGGACCAATGGTGGGGAGCTGTTTTTT. Its translation: CASSQGTNGGELFF. Full variable domain (missing parts from reference TRBV5-1 and TRBJ2-2): KAGVTQTPRYLIKTRGQQVTLSCSPISGHRSVSWYQQTPGQGLQFLFEYFSETQRNKGNFPGRFSGRQFSNSRSEMNVSTLELGDSALYLCASSQGTNGGELFFGEGSRLTVL.

This clonotype has only a few counts. The rearrangement joins TRBV4-1 to TRBJ1-2, with TRBD1 matching over 8 bases. The germline gives CDR1 MGHRA, CDR2 YSYEKL. The CDR3 is 17 amino acids. The V and J ends lost 1 base and 4 bases, in that order; junction bases with no gene match: 11. The DNA for the CDR3 is TGCGCCAGCAGCCAAGCTACGGACAGGGCCAAAACCTATGGCTACACCTTC. Its translation: CASSQATDRAKTYGYTF.

This clonotype was counted many times. V is TRBV12-3 or TRBV12-4 and J is TRBJ2-5, with D hard to call. The V gene lost 2 bases and the J gene lost 4 bases, with 5 bases spanning the gap. CDR3 length equals 12 residues. The CDR3 DNA sequence: TGTGCCAGCAGTTTAAGTTCAGAGACCCAGTACTTC. Amino acid sequence: CASSLSSETQYF.

V is TRBV2 and J is TRBJ2-7; possible D gene TRBD2, 5 bases. This CDR3 spans 15 amino acids. Germline values: CDR1 SNHLY, CDR2 FYNNEI. V lost 3 bases and J 3 bases, leaving 15 bases between the germline ends. The CDR3 DNA sequence: TGTGCCAGCAGTGAGTGGCGGCACGGGGTCTACGAGCAGTACTTC. This codes for CASSEWRHGVYEQYF.

This clonotype was observed at least ten times. The gene calls are TRBV11-1 and TRBJ2-1, with a possible D match to TRBD2 (5 bases). The V end was cut by 1 base, the J end by 1 base, with 20 bases between. This CDR3 region has 19 residues. The V gene's germline CDR1 is SGHAT and CDR2 FQDESV (reference sequence). CDR3 loop: CASSLELVRGRGSYNEQFF. CDR3 coding DNA: TGTGCCAGCAGCTTAGAGTTGGTTCGGGGTAGAGGTTCCTACAATGAGCAGTTCTTC.

This clonotype occurred many times. The chain combines TRBV6-2 or TRBV6-3 with TRBJ1-1; D not resolved. The CDR3 has 14 residues. Trimming shortened V by 0 bases and J by 0 bases, and 5 bases separated the two germline ends. In germline, CDR1 is MNHEY, CDR2 SVGEGT. The CDR3 loop reads CASSYSTMNTEAFF. In DNA, the CDR3 is TGTGCCAGCAGTTACTCGACTATGAACACTGAAGCTTTCTTT.

This clonotype was found many times. The V call is TRBV5-1, the J call TRBJ2-3; D unresolved. From germline, CDR1 is SGHRS and CDR2 YFSETQ. The CDR3 extends over 13 amino acids. V lost 4 bases and J 2 bases, leaving 8 bases between the germline ends. For the CDR3, the DNA is TGCGCCAGCAGCCAGACGTACACAGATACGCAGTATTTT. Its translation is CASSQTYTDTQYF. The full variable domain, its missing parts supplied by reference TRBV5-1 and TRBJ2-3, is KAGVTQTPRYLIKTRGQQVTLSCSPISGHRSVSWYQQTPGQGLQFLFEYFSETQRNKGNFPGRFSGRQFSNSRSEMNVSTLELGDSALYLCASSQTYTDTQYFGPGTRLTVL.

This clonotype occurred a few times. This chain links TRBV6-1 with TRBJ2-7; a possible D gene is TRBD2 (5 bases). Germline V CDR1 and CDR2: MNHNS, SASEGT. V was pared by 2 bases and J by 0 bases, with 14 bases between. This CDR3 is 16 amino acids long. The CDR3 DNA follows: TGTGCCAGCAGTGAACGGGCTAGCTGGAGCTCCTACGAGCAGTACGTC. Translating it yields CASSERASWSSYEQYV.

This chain uses TRBV10-3 with TRBJ1-5; possible D gene TRBD1, 5 bases. V shed 2 bases and J shed 11 bases, with 19 bases lying between them. Germline V gives CDR1 ENHRY, CDR2 SYGVKD. This CDR3 spans 15 amino acids. The chain's CDR3 is CAISEGFGTRGAQHF. The CDR3 nucleotides read TGTGCCATCAGTGAGGGGTTCGGGACCCGTGGGGCCCAGCATTTT.